The 29 T cell receptor beta chains in this list originate from one sample, sequenced in a study of T cells after yellow fever vaccination. Each CDR3 protein is one row after TCRdb ran MiXCR on the 5' RACE reads. The repertoire holds hundreds of thousands of distinct CDR3 sequences, with over 3.5% as singletons. The input for sequencing was PBMCs, taken 5 days after the yellow fever booster vaccination. The receptors were sampled from a young man who received the YFV17D yellow fever vaccine.

The rearrangement uses TRBV5-5 and TRBJ2-7; the match to TRBD1 covers 8 bases. Germline assignment: CDR1 SGHKS and CDR2 YYEKEE (reference sequence). Losses at the gene ends were 3 bases for V and 2 bases for J; bases not matched to a gene: 10. There are 16 residues in the CDR3. The chain's CDR3 is CASSSVGGQATYEQYV. The CDR3 bases are TGTGCCAGCAGCTCCGTCGGGGGACAGGCCACCTACGAGCAGTACGTC.

In its sample, this clonotype was seen a few times. This chain connects TRBV5-4 to TRBJ2-5, with a possible D match to TRBD1 (6 bases). There are 14 residues in the CDR3. Deletions cut 6 bases from V and 4 bases from J, with 16 bases between. Germline CDR1 is SGHNT and CDR2 is YYREEE (reference sequence). CDR3 region: CASTTEGVAETQYF. The CDR3 DNA follows: TGTGCCAGCACGACCGAGGGGGTGGCAGAGACCCAGTACTTC.

This clonotype turned up a few times. V gene TRBV11-3 combines with J gene TRBJ2-3, with TRBD1 identical over 9 bases. This CDR3 comprises 15 residues. The V and J ends lost 0 bases and 6 bases, in that order; junction bases with no gene match: 4. Germline lookup yields CDR1 SGHNT and CDR2 YENEEA. The CDR3 loop reads CASSLEGTGSDTQYF. The CDR3 coding sequence is TGTGCCAGCAGCTTAGAAGGGACAGGGTCCGATACGCAGTATTTT.

There are many counts of this clonotype. This chain connects TRBV4-1 to TRBJ2-1, with 8 bases identical to TRBD2. V was clipped by 1 base and J by 7 bases; unmatched bases: 6. Germline values: CDR1 MGHRA, CDR2 YSYEKL. The CDR3 spans 15 residues. CDR3 loop: CASSQAGTRANEQFF. CDR3 nucleotides: TGCGCCAGCAGCCAAGCCGGGACTAGGGCAAATGAGCAGTTCTTC.

This clonotype showed up just a few times. The chain joins TRBV4-2 to TRBJ1-2; D call uncertain. Trimming removed 0 bases at V and 6 bases at J, with 8 bases between. CDR1 LGHNA and CDR2 YNFKEQ come from the germline V gene. The CDR3 totals 13 residues. The CDR3 DNA reads TGTGCCAGCAGCCAAGATTGGAAGGATGGCTACACCTTC. Amino acids: CASSQDWKDGYTF.

This clonotype was counted between two and nine times. The V call is TRBV10-3, the J call TRBJ2-5; D uncertain. The CDR3 runs 14 residues. Germline V gene data show CDR1 as ENHRY and CDR2 as SYGVKD. Trimming left V 1 base short and J 0 bases short, with 6 bases between. Here the CDR3 DNA reads TGTGCCATCAGTGAGTATCCTGACCAAGAGACCCAGTACTTC. It yields the protein CAISEYPDQETQYF.

At least ten counts were recorded for this clonotype. The V call is TRBV5-1, the J call TRBJ1-1; possible D gene TRBD1, 5 bases. There are 13 residues in the CDR3. Trimming cost V 4 bases and J 2 bases, with 9 bases left between them. CDR1 SGHRS and CDR2 YFSETQ come from the germline V gene. The CDR3 nucleotides are TGCGCCAGCAGCAGCAGGGCTAACACTGAAGCTTTCTTT. This gives the protein CASSSRANTEAFF.

This clonotype was seen only a few times. This chain links TRBV9 with TRBJ2-2, with TRBD2 matching over 8 bases. The CDR3 is 17 amino acids. The trim removed 4 bases at V and 5 bases at J, leaving 13 bases unmatched. Per the germline V gene, CDR1 is SGDLS and CDR2 is YYNGEE. The CDR3: CASSFSPGLGTTGELFF. CDR3 DNA sequence: TGTGCCAGCAGCTTTAGTCCGGGACTAGGGACGACCGGGGAGCTGTTTTTT.

This clonotype was counted many times. The rearrangement uses TRBV5-1 and TRBJ2-2, with TRBD1 matching over 9 bases. CDR1 is SGHRS, CDR2 YFSETQ, per germline. The CDR3 extends over 16 amino acids. V was pared by 4 bases and J by 0 bases, with 4 bases of the junction left unmatched. The CDR3: CASSLGTGTNTGELFF. CDR3 DNA: TGCGCCAGCAGCCTGGGGACAGGGACGAACACCGGGGAGCTGTTTTTT.

This clonotype was seen ten or more times. This chain joins TRBV29-1 and TRBJ1-4; D not resolved. The CDR3 sequence is 14 residues long. Looked up from germline, CDR1 is SQVTM and CDR2 is ANQGSEA. Trimming took off 2 bases at V and 8 bases at J, with 15 bases between the two ends. The CDR3 DNA reads TGCAGCGTTGAACTTCGGGGAAAGGAAGAAAAACTGTTTTTT. Translated: CSVELRGKEEKLFF.

At least ten counts were recorded for this clonotype. The chain has TRBV20-1 and TRBJ2-3; TRBD2 is a possible D gene (7 bases). The CDR3 is made up of 13 amino acids. V was clipped by 6 bases and J by 2 bases, with 12 bases between them. Germline lookup yields CDR1 DFQATT and CDR2 SNEGSKA (reference sequence). DNA of the CDR3: TGCAGTGCCGAGGGGGGGAACACAGATACGCAGTATTTT. Its translation: CSAEGGNTDTQYF.

This clonotype was picked up a small number of times. The rearrangement joins TRBV20-1 to TRBJ2-5; a possible D gene is TRBD1 (6 bases). The germline V and J ends were trimmed by 3 bases and 6 bases, with 14 bases remaining between them. CDR1 is DFQATT and CDR2 is SNEGSKA in the germline V gene (reference sequence). This CDR3 comprises 13 residues. The CDR3 DNA reads TGCAGTGCTAGGCCAGGGACAACAAAGACCCAGTACTTC. Translation gives CSARPGTTKTQYF.

The J gene is TRBJ2-7, the V gene TRBV5-1; D gene ambiguous. The V gene lost 0 bases and the J gene lost 5 bases, with 9 bases spanning the gap. Looked up from germline, CDR1 is SGHRS and CDR2 is YFSETQ. There are 13 residues in the CDR3. This CDR3 reads CASSLGDSDEQYV. CDR3 bases: TGCGCCAGCAGCTTGGGGGATTCGGACGAGCAGTACGTC.

This chain uses TRBV18 with TRBJ1-2; D unresolved. The CDR3 spans 14 residues. The V end lost 2 bases, the J end lost 5 bases, and 12 bases lay between the germline ends. Germline lookup yields CDR1 KGHSH and CDR2 LQKENI. The CDR3 DNA sequence: TGTGCCAGCTCACCAAATAGGCCGGAGTATGGCTACACCTTC. This gives the protein CASSPNRPEYGYTF.

This clonotype was recorded many times. This chain connects TRBV10-1 to TRBJ2-5, with D possibly TRBD2 on 6 matching bases. V lost 2 bases, J lost 5 bases, and 9 bases lay in between. Germline-derived CDR1 and CDR2 are WNHNN and SYGVQD (reference sequence). CDR3 length equals 13 residues. CDR3: CASSERRVETQYF. The CDR3 nucleotides are TGCGCCAGCAGTGAGAGGAGGGTTGAGACCCAGTACTTC.

This clonotype has more than one count but fewer than ten. The chain couples TRBV4-1 to TRBJ1-6, with TRBD1 matching over 7 bases. The germline CDR1 and CDR2 sequences are MGHRA and YSYEKL. This CDR3 is 15 amino acids long. V was clipped by 4 bases and J by 5 bases; unmatched bases: 5. The CDR3 is CASSPRGSHNSPLHF. In DNA form, the CDR3 reads TGCGCCAGCAGCCCCAGGGGGTCCCATAATTCACCCCTCCACTTT.

The genes are TRBV12-3 or TRBV12-4 and TRBJ1-1, with D unclear. V was shortened by 6 bases and J by 6 bases, with 14 bases between the two germline ends. The CDR3 covers 13 residues. CDR3 region: CASRLLLGPEAFF. The CDR3, as DNA: TGTGCCAGCAGACTTCTCCTCGGTCCTGAAGCTTTCTTT.

This clonotype was seen many times. This sequence joins TRBV5-4 and TRBJ1-1, with D maybe TRBD1 (5 bases). The germline CDR1 and CDR2 sequences are SGHNT and YYREEE (reference sequence). CDR3 length: 14 residues. Trimming cost V 4 bases and J 3 bases, with 13 bases left between them. Here the CDR3 DNA reads TGTGCCAGCAGCGACGGGACGCTGTACACTGAAGCTTTCTTT. Its translation is CASSDGTLYTEAFF. The whole variable domain, filled in from reference TRBV5-4 and TRBJ1-1, reads ETGVTQSPTHLIKTRGQQVTLRCSSQSGHNTVSWYQQALGQGPQFIFQYYREEENGRGNFPPRFSGLQFPNYSSELNVNALELDDSALYLCASSDGTLYTEAFFGQGTRLTVV.

Notes on this clonotype: A much larger clone lies a single base off, so this may be a read error. This sequence joins TRBV3-1 and TRBJ2-1, with 10 bases that match TRBD1. Looked up from germline, CDR1 is LGHDT and CDR2 is YNNKEL (reference sequence). This CDR3 has 15 residues. The CDR3 DNA sequence: TGTGGCAGCAGCCCGTGGACAGGGGGGATCAATGAGCAGTTCTTC. Translating it yields CGSSPWTGGINEQFF.

This clonotype came up a few times. The chain couples TRBV20-1 to TRBJ2-1; no clear D. The germline V gene has CDR1 DFQATT and CDR2 SNEGSKA (reference sequence). V was cut by 6 bases and J by 0 bases, with 18 bases left in between. CDR3 length: 16 residues. DNA of the CDR3: TGCAGTGCACCCCTTAGGGCACCCGGCTCCTACAATGAGCAGTTCTTC. Its protein product is CSAPLRAPGSYNEQFF.

This clonotype was recorded at least ten times. The V gene is TRBV21-1, the J gene TRBJ2-7; the listed D gene, TRBD2, was not tested against the DNA. TRBV21-1 corresponds to a pseudogene. The CDR3 consists of 19 residues. CDR3 sequence reads: CASSLVPGLVPRMFCEQYF. The CDR3 nucleotides read TGTGCCAGCAGCTTGGTCCCGGGACTAGTTCCTCGGATGTTTTGCGAGCAGTACTTC.

This clonotype was seen at least ten times. The chain uses TRBV25-1 and TRBJ2-1; the D gene could be TRBD1 or TRBD2 (5 bases each). This CDR3 is 15 amino acids long. Between the trimmed V and J ends, which lost 6 bases and 1 base, there was a span of 13 bases. Germline V gene lookup returns CDR1 MGHDK and CDR2 SYGVNS. The CDR3 DNA is TGTGCCAGCAGCTTATCGGGACCTTCCTACAATGAGCAGTTCTTC. This codes for CASSLSGPSYNEQFF. Supplemented by reference TRBV25-1 and TRBJ2-1, the full variable domain reads EADIYQTPRYLVIGTGKKITLECSQTMGHDKMYWYQQDPGMELHLIHYSYGVNSTEKGDLSSESTVSRIRTEHFPLTLESARPSHTSQYLCASSLSGPSYNEQFFGPGTRLTVL.

This clonotype was detected only a few times. The V and J genes are TRBV6-6 and TRBJ2-1; possible D gene TRBD2, 5 bases. This CDR3 has 12 residues. Per germline, CDR1 MNHNY and CDR2 SVGAGI (reference sequence). Trimming pared 6 bases from V and 8 bases from J, leaving 11 bases between. CDR3 bases: TGTGCCAGCAGCCGACCGCGGGATGAGCAGTTCTTC. It translates to CASSRPRDEQFF.

The sample holds a few counts of this clonotype. This sequence joins TRBV6-5 and TRBJ1-4; the D is unclear. V lost 5 bases, J lost 6 bases, and 4 bases lay in between. CDR1 is MNHEY and CDR2 is SVGAGI in the germline V gene. The CDR3 contains 11 residues. The chain's CDR3 is CASSNDEKLFF. The CDR3 DNA reads as TGTGCCAGCAGTAATGATGAAAAACTGTTTTTT.

This clonotype was found a few times. The chain joins TRBV5-1 to TRBJ2-3; D is unclear. CDR3 length: 14 amino acids. The germline gives CDR1 SGHRS, CDR2 YFSETQ. V lost 0 bases and J 2 bases, leaving 7 bases between the germline ends. The CDR3 nucleotides are TGCGCCAGCAGCTTGGTTCCGACCACAGATACGCAGTATTTT. Its translation: CASSLVPTTDTQYF.

In its sample, this clonotype was seen a few times. The CDR3 DNA is TGTGCCAGCAGTATTACAGGGATGGATACGCAGTATTTT. Translated, it gives CASSITGMDTQYF. The chain links TRBV6-1 to TRBJ2-3, with a weak D call TRBD1 (6 bases). This CDR3 comprises 13 residues. Trimming took 5 bases from V and 6 from J, leaving 12 bases between them. The germline V gene encodes CDR1 MNHNS and CDR2 SASEGT.

The rearrangement uses TRBV3-2 and TRBJ2-1; the table's D gene call, TRBD2, was not cross checked with the DNA. TRBV3-2 is an annotated pseudogene. The CDR3 has 18 amino acids. DNA of the CDR3: TGTGCCAGCAGCCCCCTCCTCCTAGCGGGGGGGACTCGGCCGGAGCAGTTCTTC. It yields the protein CASSPLLLAGGTRPEQFF.

This clonotype was recorded at least ten times. J is TRBJ2-5 and V is TRBV5-1; no clear D. Looked up from germline, CDR1 is SGHRS and CDR2 is YFSETQ. The CDR3 length is 15 residues. V shed 0 bases and J shed 0 bases, with 9 bases lying between them. The CDR3 spells CASSLDFGYQETQYF. For the CDR3, the DNA is TGCGCCAGCAGCTTGGATTTCGGTTACCAAGAGACCCAGTACTTC.

This clonotype was counted at least ten times. The chain combines TRBV10-3 with TRBJ2-7; 9 bases are shared with TRBD2. The CDR3 runs 15 residues. Germline lookup yields CDR1 ENHRY and CDR2 SYGVKD. V gave up 4 bases and J gave up 0 bases; unmatched junction bases: 4. CDR3 DNA sequence: TGTGCCATCAGTGTGCCTAGCGGGGCCTCCTACGAGCAGTACTTC. It translates to CAISVPSGASYEQYF.